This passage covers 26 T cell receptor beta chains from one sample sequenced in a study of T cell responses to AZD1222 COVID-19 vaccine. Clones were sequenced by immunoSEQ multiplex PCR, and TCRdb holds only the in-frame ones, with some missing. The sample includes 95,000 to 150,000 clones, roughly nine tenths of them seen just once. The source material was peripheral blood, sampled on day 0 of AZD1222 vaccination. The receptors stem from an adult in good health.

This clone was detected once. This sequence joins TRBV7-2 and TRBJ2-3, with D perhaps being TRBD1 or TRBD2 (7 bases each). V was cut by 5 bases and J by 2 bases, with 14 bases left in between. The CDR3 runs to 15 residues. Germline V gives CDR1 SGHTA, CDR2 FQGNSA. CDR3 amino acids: CASSQGGGDTDTQYF. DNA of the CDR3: TGTGCCAGCAGCCAGGGAGGGGGCGACACAGATACGCAGTATTTT. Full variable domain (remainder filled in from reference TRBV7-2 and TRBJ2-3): GAGVSQSPSNKVTEKGKDVELRCDPISGHTALYWYRQSLGQGLEFLIYFQGNSAPDKSGLPSDRFSAERTGGSVSTLTIQRTQQEDSAVYLCASSQGGGDTDTQYFGPGTRLTVL.

CDR3 bases: TGTGCCAGCAGCTTAGGGAAAGAGTATATCGCTGGGGCCAACGTCCTGACTTTC. It is translated as CASSLGKEYIAGANVLTF. V gene TRBV7-9 combines with J gene TRBJ2-6, with D unresolved. CDR1 is SEHNR and CDR2 is FQNEAQ in the germline V gene (reference sequence). This CDR3 is built from 18 residues. Trimming took 1 base from V and 2 from J, leaving 15 bases between them.

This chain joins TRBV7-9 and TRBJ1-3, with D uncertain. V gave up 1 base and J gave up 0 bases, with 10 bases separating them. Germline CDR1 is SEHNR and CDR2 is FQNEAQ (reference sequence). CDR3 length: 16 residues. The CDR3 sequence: CASSLGLGISGNTIYF. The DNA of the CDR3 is TGTGCCAGCAGCTTAGGGTTAGGGATCTCTGGAAACACCATATATTTT.

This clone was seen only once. CDR3 loop: CASSPNEQFF. In DNA form, the CDR3 reads TGTGCCAGCAGCCCCAATGAGCAGTTCTTC. The V gene is TRBV6-4, the J gene TRBJ2-1, with no clear D. The germline gives CDR1 MRHNA, CDR2 SNTAGT. The CDR3 length is 10 residues. Trimming removed 6 bases at V and 6 bases at J, with 3 bases between.

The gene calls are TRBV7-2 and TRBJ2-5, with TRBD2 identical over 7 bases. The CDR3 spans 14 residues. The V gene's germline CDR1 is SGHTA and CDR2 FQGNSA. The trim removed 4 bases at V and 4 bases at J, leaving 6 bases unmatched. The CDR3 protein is CASSYLGRGETQYF. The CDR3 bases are TGTGCCAGCAGCTACTTAGGGAGGGGAGAGACCCAGTACTTC.

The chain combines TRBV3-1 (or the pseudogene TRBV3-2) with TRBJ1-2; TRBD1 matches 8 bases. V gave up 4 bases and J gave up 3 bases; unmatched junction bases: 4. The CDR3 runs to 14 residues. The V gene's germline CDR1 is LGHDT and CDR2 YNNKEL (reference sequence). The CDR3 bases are TGTGCCAGCAGCCGGGACAGGCTCCACTATGGCTACACCTTC. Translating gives CASSRDRLHYGYTF.

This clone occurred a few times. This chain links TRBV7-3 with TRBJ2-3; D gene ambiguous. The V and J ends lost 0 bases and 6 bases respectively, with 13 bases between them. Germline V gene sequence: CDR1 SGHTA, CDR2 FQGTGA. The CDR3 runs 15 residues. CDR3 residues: CASSLTSDPVDTQYF. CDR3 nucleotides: TGTGCCAGCAGCTTAACCTCAGACCCCGTGGATACGCAGTATTTT.

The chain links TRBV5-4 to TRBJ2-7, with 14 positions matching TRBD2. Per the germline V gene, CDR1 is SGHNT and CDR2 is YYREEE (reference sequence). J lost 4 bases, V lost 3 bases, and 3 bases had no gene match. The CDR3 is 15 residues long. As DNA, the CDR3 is TGTGCCAGCAGCTCAGGGACTAGCGGGAGTTACGAGCAGTACTTC. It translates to CASSSGTSGSYEQYF.

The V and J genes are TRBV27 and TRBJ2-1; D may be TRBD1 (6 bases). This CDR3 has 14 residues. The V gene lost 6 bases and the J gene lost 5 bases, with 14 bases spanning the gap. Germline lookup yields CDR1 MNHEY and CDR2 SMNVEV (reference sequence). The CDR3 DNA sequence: TGTGCCAGCAGCAGCCAGGGGCTTCACAATGAGCAGTTCTTC. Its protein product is CASSSQGLHNEQFF.

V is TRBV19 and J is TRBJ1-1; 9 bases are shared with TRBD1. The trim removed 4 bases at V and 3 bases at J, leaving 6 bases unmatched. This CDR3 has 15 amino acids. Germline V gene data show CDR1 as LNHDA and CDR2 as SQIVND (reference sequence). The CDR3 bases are TGTGCCAGTAGTACTAGGACAGGGGAGGACACTGAAGCTTTCTTT. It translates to CASSTRTGEDTEAFF.

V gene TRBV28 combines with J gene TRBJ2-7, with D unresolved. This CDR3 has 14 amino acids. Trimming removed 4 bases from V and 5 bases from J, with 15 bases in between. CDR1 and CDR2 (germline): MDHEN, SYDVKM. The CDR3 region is CASSSDTRTDEQYF. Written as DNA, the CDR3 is TGTGCCAGCAGTTCCGACACGAGGACGGACGAGCAGTACTTC.

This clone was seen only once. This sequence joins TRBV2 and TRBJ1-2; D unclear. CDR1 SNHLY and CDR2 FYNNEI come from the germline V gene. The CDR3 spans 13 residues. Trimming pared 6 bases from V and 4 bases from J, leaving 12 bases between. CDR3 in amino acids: CASSADGPYGYTF. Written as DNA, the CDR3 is TGTGCCAGCAGCGCCGACGGTCCCTATGGCTACACCTTC.

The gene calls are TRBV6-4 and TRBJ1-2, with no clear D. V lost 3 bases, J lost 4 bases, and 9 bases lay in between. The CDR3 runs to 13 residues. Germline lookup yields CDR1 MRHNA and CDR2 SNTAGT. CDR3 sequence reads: CASSEHGRYGYTF. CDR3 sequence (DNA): TGTGCCAGCAGTGAGCACGGCCGCTATGGCTACACCTTC.

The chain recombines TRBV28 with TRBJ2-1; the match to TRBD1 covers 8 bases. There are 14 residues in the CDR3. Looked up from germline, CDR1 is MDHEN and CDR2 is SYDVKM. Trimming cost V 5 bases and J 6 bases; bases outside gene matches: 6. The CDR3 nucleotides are TGTGCCAGCAGTCAGGGGGCTTTGGGCAATGAGCAGTTCTTC. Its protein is CASSQGALGNEQFF.

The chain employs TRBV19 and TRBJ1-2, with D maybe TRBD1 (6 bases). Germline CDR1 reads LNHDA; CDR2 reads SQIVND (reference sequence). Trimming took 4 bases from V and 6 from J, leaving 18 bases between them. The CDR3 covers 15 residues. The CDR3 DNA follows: TGTGCCAGTAGTACCCAGGGGCTCTGGGGGCATGGCTACACCTTC. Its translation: CASSTQGLWGHGYTF.

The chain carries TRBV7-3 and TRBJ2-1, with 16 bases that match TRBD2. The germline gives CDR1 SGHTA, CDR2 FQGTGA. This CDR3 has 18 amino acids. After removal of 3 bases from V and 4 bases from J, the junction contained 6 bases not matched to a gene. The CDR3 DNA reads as TGTGCCAGCAGCTTGGGACTAGCGGGAGGGTGGGGTTACAATGAGCAGTTCTTC. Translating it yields CASSLGLAGGWGYNEQFF.

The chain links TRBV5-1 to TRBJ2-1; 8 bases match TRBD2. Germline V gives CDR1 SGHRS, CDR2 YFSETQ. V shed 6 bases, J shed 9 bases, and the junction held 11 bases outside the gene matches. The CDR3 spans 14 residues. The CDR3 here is CASTAGGGLREQFF. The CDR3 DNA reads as TGCGCCAGCACCGCCGGGGGGGGCCTTCGTGAGCAGTTCTTC.

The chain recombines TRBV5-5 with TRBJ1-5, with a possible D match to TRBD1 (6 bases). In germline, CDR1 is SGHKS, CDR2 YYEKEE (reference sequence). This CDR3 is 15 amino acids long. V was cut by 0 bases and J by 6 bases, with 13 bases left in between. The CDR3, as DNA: TGTGCCAGCAGCTTGGAGGCGGGGGCAGGTCAGCCCCAGCATTTT. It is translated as CASSLEAGAGQPQHF. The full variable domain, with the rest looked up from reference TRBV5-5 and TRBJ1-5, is DAGVTQSPTHLIKTRGQQVTLRCSPISGHKSVSWYQQVLGQGPQFIFQYYEKEERGRGNFPDRFSARQFPNYSSELNVNALLLGDSALYLCASSLEAGAGQPQHFGDGTRLSIL.

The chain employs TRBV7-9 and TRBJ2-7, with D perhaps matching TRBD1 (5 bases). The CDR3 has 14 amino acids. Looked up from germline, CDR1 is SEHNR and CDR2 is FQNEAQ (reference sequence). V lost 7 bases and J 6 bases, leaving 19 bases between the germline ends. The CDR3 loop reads CASTPKPGQGEQYF. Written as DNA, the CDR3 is TGTGCCAGCACCCCCAAACCCGGGCAGGGCGAGCAGTACTTC.

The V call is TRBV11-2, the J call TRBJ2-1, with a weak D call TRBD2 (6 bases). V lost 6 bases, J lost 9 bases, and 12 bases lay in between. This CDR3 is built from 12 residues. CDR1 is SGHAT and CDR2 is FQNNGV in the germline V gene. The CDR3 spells CASRRDSSEQFF. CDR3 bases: TGTGCCAGCAGGAGGGACTCCAGTGAGCAGTTCTTC.

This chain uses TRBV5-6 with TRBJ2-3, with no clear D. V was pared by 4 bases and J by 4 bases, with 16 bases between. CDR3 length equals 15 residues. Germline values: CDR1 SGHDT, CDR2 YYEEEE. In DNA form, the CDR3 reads TGTGCCAGCAGCCCCCGGAGAATCATGGCAGATACGCAGTATTTT. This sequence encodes CASSPRRIMADTQYF.

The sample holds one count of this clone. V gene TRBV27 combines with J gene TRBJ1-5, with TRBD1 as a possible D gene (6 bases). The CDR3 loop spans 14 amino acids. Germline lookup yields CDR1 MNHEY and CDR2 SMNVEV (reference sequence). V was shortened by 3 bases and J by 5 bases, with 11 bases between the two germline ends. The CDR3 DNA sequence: TGTGCCAGCAGTTTCACAGGGTGGGATCAGCCCCAGCATTTT. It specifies CASSFTGWDQPQHF.

The CDR3 spells CASSLSLTADYGYTF. In nucleotides, the CDR3 is TGTGCCAGCAGCTTAAGTTTGACGGCGGACTATGGCTACACCTTC. The rearrangement uses TRBV7-2 and TRBJ1-2; D call uncertain. This CDR3 comprises 15 residues. The germline gives CDR1 SGHTA, CDR2 FQGNSA. V lost 2 bases and J 3 bases, leaving 13 bases between the germline ends.

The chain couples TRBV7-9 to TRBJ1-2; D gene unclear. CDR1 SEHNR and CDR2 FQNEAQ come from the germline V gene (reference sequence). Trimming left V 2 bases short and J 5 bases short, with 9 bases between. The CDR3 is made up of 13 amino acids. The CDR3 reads CASSLMANYGYTF. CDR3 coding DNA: TGTGCCAGCAGCTTAATGGCCAATTATGGCTACACCTTC.

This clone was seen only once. The CDR3 DNA reads as TGCGCCAGCAGCCGGTTGACTAGCGCCACCAAAAACAATGAGCAGTTCTTC. Residues: CASSRLTSATKNNEQFF. The chain uses TRBV4-3 and TRBJ2-1; 8 bases are shared with TRBD2. The germline V gene has CDR1 LGHNA and CDR2 YSLEER. Trimming took 4 bases from V and 5 from J; bases not matched to a gene: 13. The CDR3 loop spans 17 amino acids.

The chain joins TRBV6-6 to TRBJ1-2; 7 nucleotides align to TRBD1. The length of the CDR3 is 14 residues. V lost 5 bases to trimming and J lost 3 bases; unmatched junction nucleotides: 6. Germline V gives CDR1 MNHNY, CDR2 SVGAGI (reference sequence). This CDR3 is CASSRGQVYYGYTF. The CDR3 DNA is TGTGCCAGCAGTCGTGGACAGGTTTACTATGGCTACACCTTC.